The next 3 T cell receptor beta chains were all read from a single sample in a study of blood T cell repertoires in COVID-19. This table comes from immunoSEQ multiplex PCR, and its TCRdb copy is limited to in-frame clones, with some not included. The sample has under 75,000 clones, roughly 86% seen once. Sequenced material: peripheral blood. The receptors stem from a man aged 50 to 60 with active COVID-19.

In DNA, the CDR3 is TGTGCCAGCAGTTCCTCCGGGGGGGGAGGCTACACCTTC. Translating gives CASSSSGGGGYTF. J is TRBJ1-2 and V is TRBV6-5; tentatively, D is TRBD1 (5 bases). This CDR3 contains 13 residues. CDR1 MNHEY and CDR2 SVGAGI come from the germline V gene. Trimming removed 4 bases at V and 8 bases at J, with 14 bases between.

V and J are TRBV5-1 and TRBJ1-2; D might be TRBD1 (6 bases). Germline V lookup: CDR1 SGHRS, CDR2 YFSETQ. V dropped 0 bases and J dropped 13 bases, with 10 bases sitting between them. The CDR3 spans 11 residues. The CDR3 nucleotides are TGCGCCAGCAGCTTGGACAGGGTTCGCACCTTC. It encodes CASSLDRVRTF.

V is TRBV6-5 and J is TRBJ2-5; no firm D call. The CDR3 length is 14 residues. Trimming stripped 7 bases from V and 3 bases from J, with 15 bases between. Germline assignment: CDR1 MNHEY and CDR2 SVGAGI. CDR3 nucleotides: TGTGCCAGCACTATCCCGGGTCTGAAAGAGACCCAGTACTTC. Encoded protein: CASTIPGLKETQYF.